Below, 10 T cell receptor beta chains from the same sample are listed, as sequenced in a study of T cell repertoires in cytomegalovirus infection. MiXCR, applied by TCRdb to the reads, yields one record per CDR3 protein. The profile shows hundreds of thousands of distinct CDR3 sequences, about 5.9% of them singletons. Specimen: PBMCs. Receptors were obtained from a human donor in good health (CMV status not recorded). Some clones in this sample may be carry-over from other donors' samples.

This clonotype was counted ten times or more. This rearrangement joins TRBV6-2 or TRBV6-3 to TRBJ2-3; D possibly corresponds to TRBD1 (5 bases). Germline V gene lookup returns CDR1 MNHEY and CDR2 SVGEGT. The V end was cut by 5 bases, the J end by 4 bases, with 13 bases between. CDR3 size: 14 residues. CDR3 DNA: TGTGCCAGCAGTAAAGGCAGGGTGGCAGATACGCAGTATTTT. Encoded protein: CASSKGRVADTQYF.

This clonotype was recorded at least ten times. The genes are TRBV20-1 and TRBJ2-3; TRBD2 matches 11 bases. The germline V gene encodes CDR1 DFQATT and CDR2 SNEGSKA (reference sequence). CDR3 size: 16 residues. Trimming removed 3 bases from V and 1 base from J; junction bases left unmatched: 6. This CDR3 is CSASPRLAGRTDTQYF. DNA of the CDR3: TGCAGTGCTAGCCCACGACTAGCGGGGCGCACAGATACGCAGTATTTT.

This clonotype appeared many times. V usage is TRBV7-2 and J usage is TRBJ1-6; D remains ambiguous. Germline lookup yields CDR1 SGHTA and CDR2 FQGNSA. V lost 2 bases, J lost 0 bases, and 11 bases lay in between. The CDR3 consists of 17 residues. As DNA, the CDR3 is TGTGCCAGCAGCTTAAATTGGGCGAGCTCCTATAATTCACCCCTCCACTTT. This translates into CASSLNWASSYNSPLHF.

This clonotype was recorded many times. The CDR3 spells CASAETSGGVDEQFF. In nucleotides, the CDR3 is TGTGCCAGCGCCGAGACTAGCGGGGGGGTTGATGAGCAGTTCTTC. The V and J genes are TRBV7-2 and TRBJ2-1; 14 positions match TRBD2. The trim removed 8 bases at V and 8 bases at J, leaving 8 bases unmatched. The CDR3 length is 15 residues. CDR1 and CDR2 (germline): SGHTA, FQGNSA.

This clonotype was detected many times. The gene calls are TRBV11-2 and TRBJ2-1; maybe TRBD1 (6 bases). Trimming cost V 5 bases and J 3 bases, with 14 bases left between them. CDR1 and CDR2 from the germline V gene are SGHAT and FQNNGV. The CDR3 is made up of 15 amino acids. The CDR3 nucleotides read TGTGCCAGCAGCCAGGACAGAGGACTCTACAATGAGCAGTTCTTC. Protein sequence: CASSQDRGLYNEQFF.

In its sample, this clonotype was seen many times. The CDR3 spells CASSFPGGQNQPQHF. As DNA, the CDR3 is TGTGCCAGCAGCTTCCCAGGGGGCCAAAATCAGCCCCAGCATTTT. The V gene is TRBV7-8, the J gene TRBJ1-5, with 8 bases aligning to TRBD1. Trimming removed 3 bases from V and 4 bases from J; junction bases left unmatched: 5. The V gene's germline CDR1 is SGHVS and CDR2 FQNEAQ. This CDR3 contains 15 residues.

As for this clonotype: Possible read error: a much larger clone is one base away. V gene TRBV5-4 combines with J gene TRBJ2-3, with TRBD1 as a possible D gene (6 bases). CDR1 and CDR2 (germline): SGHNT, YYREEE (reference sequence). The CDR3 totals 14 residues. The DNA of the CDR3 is TGTGCCAGCAGCTTCCAGGGGAGCACAGAAACGCAGTATTTT. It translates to CASSFQGSTETQYF.

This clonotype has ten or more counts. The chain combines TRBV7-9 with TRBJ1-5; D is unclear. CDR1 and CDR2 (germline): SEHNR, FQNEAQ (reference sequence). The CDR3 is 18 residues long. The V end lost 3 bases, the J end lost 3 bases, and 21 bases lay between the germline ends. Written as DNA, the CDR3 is TGTGCCAGCAGCTTGACTTTTGAGTCAGGCGGGATCAATCAGCCCCAGCATTTT. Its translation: CASSLTFESGGINQPQHF.

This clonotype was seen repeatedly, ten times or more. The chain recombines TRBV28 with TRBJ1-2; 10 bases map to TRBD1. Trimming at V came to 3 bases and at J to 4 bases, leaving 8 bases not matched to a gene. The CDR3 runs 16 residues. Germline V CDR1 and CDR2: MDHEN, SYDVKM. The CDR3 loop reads CASSLRDRGSFYGYTF. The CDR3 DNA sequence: TGTGCCAGCAGTTTGAGGGACAGGGGCTCTTTCTATGGCTACACCTTC.

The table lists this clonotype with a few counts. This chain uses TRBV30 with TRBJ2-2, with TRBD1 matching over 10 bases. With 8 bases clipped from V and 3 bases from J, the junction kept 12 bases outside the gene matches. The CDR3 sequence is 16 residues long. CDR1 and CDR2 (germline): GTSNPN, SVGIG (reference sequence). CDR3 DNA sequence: TGTGCCCATATGAGGGGACAGGGGAGTCACACCGGGGAGCTGTTTTTT. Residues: CAHMRGQGSHTGELFF.